What follows are 27 T cell receptor beta chains derived from one specimen sequenced in a study of cytomegalovirus exposure and HLA in healthy donors. The PCR had 60 Vbeta and 13 Jbeta primers. Method: immunoSEQ multiplex PCR; TCRdb's copy keeps in-frame clones and lacks some. The data contain 310,000 or so clones, about 87% of them seen just once; the ten biggest clones take up 2% to 3%. Sequencing used PBMCs. Receptors were obtained from a woman aged 18-35 years in good health and CMV-seronegative.

This chain links TRBV4-1 with TRBJ2-7; 7 bases are shared with TRBD1. V lost 6 bases and J lost 0; bases outside the gene matches: 8. This CDR3 region has 15 residues. CDR1 is MGHRA, CDR2 YSYEKL, per germline. The CDR3 protein is CASRQGQIPSYEQYF. The CDR3 coding sequence is TGCGCCAGCAGGCAGGGACAGATTCCCTCCTACGAGCAGTACTTC.

This chain connects TRBV5-8 to TRBJ2-1, with 7 bases lining up with TRBD1. CDR3 size: 15 residues. Germline assignment: CDR1 SGHTS and CDR2 YDEGEE. V shed 6 bases and J 0 bases; nucleotides not matched to a gene: 6. CDR3 residues: CASIGGWGSYNEQFF. In DNA form, the CDR3 reads TGTGCCAGCATAGGGGGCTGGGGCTCCTACAATGAGCAGTTCTTC.

This clone has only one observation. The chain has TRBV6-5 and TRBJ2-6, with 8 bases fitting TRBD2. From germline, CDR1 is MNHEY and CDR2 SVGAGI. This CDR3 is built from 15 residues. The CDR3 loop is CITGGAFSGANVLTF. The CDR3 DNA follows: TGTATCACCGGGGGGGCGTTTTCTGGGGCCAACGTCCTGACTTTC.

This clone was picked up one time. The V call is TRBV30, the J call TRBJ2-2, with 10 bases fitting TRBD1. There are 17 residues in the CDR3. The germline V gene has CDR1 GTSNPN and CDR2 SVGIG (reference sequence). V gave up 0 bases and J gave up 4 bases; unmatched junction bases: 8. CDR3 loop: CAWSVAFRTGGTGELFF. The CDR3 DNA sequence: TGTGCCTGGAGTGTGGCCTTCCGGACAGGGGGCACCGGGGAGCTGTTTTTT.

The rearrangement uses TRBV7-8 and TRBJ2-1; 7 bases agree with TRBD2. V dropped 2 bases and J dropped 10; count of bases not matched to a gene: 11. This CDR3 has 15 residues. Germline CDR1 reads SGHVS; CDR2 reads FQNEAQ. The CDR3 region is CASSLTPTSDQEQFF. The CDR3, as DNA: TGTGCCAGCAGCTTAACTCCAACTAGCGATCAAGAGCAGTTCTTC. Full variable domain (outside the CDR3, taken from reference TRBV7-8 and TRBJ2-1): GAGVSQSPRYKVAKRGQDVALRCDPISGHVSLFWYQQALGQGPEFLTYFQNEAQLDKSGLPSDRFFAERPEGSVSTLKIQRTQQEDSAVYLCASSLTPTSDQEQFFGPGTRLTVL.

The genes are TRBV2 and TRBJ2-1; 8 nucleotides align to TRBD1. The CDR3 spans 14 residues. The germline CDR1 and CDR2 sequences are SNHLY and FYNNEI. The V segment lost 3 bases and the J segment 3 bases; nucleotides outside the gene matches: 1. CDR3 DNA sequence: TGTGCCAGCAGTGAGGGGACAGGCTACAATGAGCAGTTCTTC. Translated: CASSEGTGYNEQFF.

The rearrangement links TRBV27 to TRBJ2-7, with 8 positions matching TRBD1. From germline, CDR1 is MNHEY and CDR2 SMNVEV (reference sequence). The junction had 1 base not matched to a gene; V was cut back by 3 bases and J by 3 bases. This CDR3 region has 13 residues. The CDR3 protein is CASSFGTGYEQYF. CDR3 DNA: TGTGCCAGCAGTTTCGGGACAGGCTACGAGCAGTACTTC.

The rearrangement joins TRBV5-1 to TRBJ1-3; a possible D gene is TRBD1 (5 bases). V gave up 2 bases and J gave up 6 bases, with 12 bases separating them. The germline gives CDR1 SGHRS, CDR2 YFSETQ. This CDR3 comprises 14 residues. Written as DNA, the CDR3 is TGCGCCAGCAGCTTAGGGGAACAGCTAAACACCATATATTTT. As protein: CASSLGEQLNTIYF.

J is TRBJ2-1 and V is TRBV5-4, with 13 nucleotides matching TRBD2. CDR1 is SGHNT and CDR2 is YYREEE in the germline V gene (reference sequence). The CDR3 totals 17 residues. The J segment lost 8 bases and the V segment lost 3 bases, leaving 11 bases of the junction unmatched. The CDR3 sequence: CASSSLSGTSGAYEQFF. The CDR3 bases are TGTGCCAGCAGCTCTCTCTCCGGGACTAGCGGGGCTTATGAGCAGTTCTTC.

The V gene is TRBV29-1, the J gene TRBJ2-7; TRBD2 might be the D (7 bases). The CDR3 loop spans 13 amino acids. The germline V gene encodes CDR1 SQVTM and CDR2 ANQGSEA. V lost 4 bases and J lost 4, with 14 bases in between. CDR3 coding DNA: TGCAGCGTTGTTATCGGGGGGCAATACGAGCAGTACTTC. Its translation is CSVVIGGQYEQYF.

This chain connects TRBV10-3 to TRBJ1-1, with D possibly being TRBD1 (6 bases). The CDR3 runs 11 residues. Trimming stripped 5 bases from V and 7 bases from J, with 8 bases between. Germline CDR1 reads ENHRY; CDR2 reads SYGVKD. The CDR3 loop reads CAISKQGEAFF. The CDR3 DNA reads as TGTGCCATCAGTAAACAGGGTGAAGCTTTCTTT.

This rearrangement joins TRBV25-1 to TRBJ2-7; TRBD1 matches 7 bases. The CDR3 covers 15 residues. Germline V gives CDR1 MGHDK, CDR2 SYGVNS. Trimming cost V 0 bases and J 6 bases; bases outside gene matches: 8. CDR3 loop: CASSEYRGGGSEQYF. The CDR3 bases are TGTGCCAGCAGTGAATATAGAGGGGGCGGATCCGAGCAGTACTTC.

The V and J genes are TRBV11-2 and TRBJ2-3; D gene uncertain. V was clipped by 2 bases and J by 2 bases, with 11 bases between them. Germline CDR1 and CDR2: SGHAT and FQNNGV. The CDR3 totals 15 residues. The CDR3 sequence: CASSLSVYFTDTQYF. CDR3 in DNA: TGTGCCAGCAGCTTATCTGTGTACTTCACAGATACGCAGTATTTT.

V is TRBV5-1 and J is TRBJ1-1; 7 bases fit TRBD1. Germline trimming cut 1 base from V and 2 bases from J; bases unmatched to any gene: 8. CDR1 is SGHRS and CDR2 is YFSETQ in the germline V gene. The CDR3 spans 16 residues. CDR3 in DNA: TGCGCCAGCAGCTTGAGGCAGGGGGAACCAAACACTGAAGCTTTCTTT. This translates into CASSLRQGEPNTEAFF.

The rearrangement uses TRBV9 and TRBJ1-4; 7 nucleotides agree with TRBD1. V shed 0 bases, J shed 8 bases, and the junction held 4 bases outside the gene matches. The CDR3 extends over 14 amino acids. Germline V gene data show CDR1 as SGDLS and CDR2 as YYNGEE. The CDR3 DNA follows: TGTGCCAGCAGCGTAGACAGGGGCGACGAAAAACTGTTTTTT. As protein: CASSVDRGDEKLFF.

This chain uses TRBV5-4 with TRBJ1-1; D is undetermined. The CDR3 contains 16 residues. The germline CDR1 and CDR2 sequences are SGHNT and YYREEE (reference sequence). Trimming removed 5 bases at V and 1 base at J, with 18 bases between. The CDR3 DNA is TGTGCCAGCAGGACCGACCAACGGGGAGGGAACACTGAAGCTTTCTTT. Amino acids: CASRTDQRGGNTEAFF.

The chain recombines TRBV6-5 with TRBJ1-3; D ambiguous. This CDR3 has 15 residues. V lost 5 bases, J lost 0 bases, and 11 bases lay in between. Germline assignment: CDR1 MNHEY and CDR2 SVGAGI. CDR3 DNA: TGTGCCAGCAGTCCAAACAGCATCTCTGGAAACACCATATATTTT. Amino acids: CASSPNSISGNTIYF.

The CDR3 spells CASSLVAARNTEAFF. The CDR3 nucleotides read TGTGCCAGCAGCTTGGTAGCAGCACGGAACACTGAAGCTTTCTTT. The chain links TRBV5-4 to TRBJ1-1; no clear D gene. Trimming left V 0 bases short and J 1 base short, with 10 bases between. There are 15 residues in the CDR3. CDR1 and CDR2 from the germline V gene are SGHNT and YYREEE (reference sequence).

The rearrangement uses TRBV4-1 and TRBJ2-1; 13 bases match TRBD2. Germline CDR1 and CDR2: MGHRA and YSYEKL. V shed 4 bases and J 6 bases; nucleotides not matched to a gene: 3. The CDR3 has 15 amino acids. The CDR3 DNA reads TGCGCCAGCAGCCTCGGGACTAGCGGGGCCAATGAGCAGTTCTTC. Its protein product is CASSLGTSGANEQFF.

The rearrangement joins TRBV5-6 to TRBJ2-3; no reliable D call. CDR1 and CDR2 (germline): SGHDT, YYEEEE. V lost 4 bases and J lost 1, with 4 bases in between. CDR3 length equals 12 residues. CDR3 in amino acids: CASSRGTDTQYF. The CDR3 DNA follows: TGTGCCAGCAGCCGGGGCACAGATACGCAGTATTTT.

This sequence joins TRBV5-5 and TRBJ2-2; tentative D call: TRBD2 (5 bases). Trimming took 4 bases from V and 0 from J, leaving 10 bases between them. The germline V gene encodes CDR1 SGHKS and CDR2 YYEKEE (reference sequence). There are 15 residues in the CDR3. CDR3 sequence: CASSRGPPNTGELFF. CDR3 in DNA: TGTGCCAGCAGCCGCGGGCCGCCGAACACCGGGGAGCTGTTTTTT.

This chain joins TRBV7-6 and TRBJ2-7, with D possibly being TRBD2 (6 bases). The V gene's germline CDR1 is SGHVS and CDR2 FNYEAQ. CDR3 length: 15 residues. Deletions cut 5 bases from V and 2 bases from J, with 16 bases between. The CDR3 reads CASSQGGSLAYEQYF. As DNA, the CDR3 is TGTGCCAGCAGCCAAGGAGGGAGCTTAGCCTACGAGCAGTACTTC.

This clone occurred a few times. This rearrangement joins TRBV7-3 to TRBJ2-1; 12 positions agree with TRBD2. The CDR3 length is 15 residues. Germline CDR1 and CDR2: SGHTA and FQGTGA. The J segment lost 7 bases and the V segment lost 2 bases, leaving 3 bases of the junction unmatched. The CDR3 loop is CASSLGLAGTNEQFF. The CDR3 DNA sequence: TGTGCCAGCAGCTTAGGACTAGCGGGGACGAATGAGCAGTTCTTC.

This chain uses TRBV5-1 with TRBJ2-1, with 11 bases lining up with TRBD2. V trimming: 4 bases; J trimming: 0 bases; junction bases outside the gene matches: 6. Germline CDR1 is SGHRS and CDR2 is YFSETQ. CDR3 length equals 17 residues. CDR3 region: CASSLGLAGSSYNEQFF. DNA of the CDR3: TGCGCCAGCAGCCTAGGACTAGCGGGTAGCTCCTACAATGAGCAGTTCTTC.

Only one count was recorded for this clone. V usage is TRBV29-1 and J usage is TRBJ1-2; weak D call: TRBD1 (6 bases). CDR3 length: 14 residues. The germline V and J ends were trimmed by 1 base and 5 bases, with 14 bases remaining between them. The germline V gene encodes CDR1 SQVTM and CDR2 ANQGSEA. CDR3 residues: CSVEVTGTGYGYTF. The CDR3 DNA reads as TGCAGCGTTGAAGTAACAGGGACGGGTTATGGCTACACCTTC.

The rearrangement uses TRBV15 and TRBJ2-7, with D maybe TRBD2 (7 bases). The V end was cut by 3 bases, the J end by 0 bases, with 18 bases between. CDR3 length: 17 residues. The germline gives CDR1 LNHNV, CDR2 YYDKDF (reference sequence). CDR3 nucleotides: TGTGCCACCAGCAGTCCCCGTGGTAGGGGGGGCTCCTACGAGCAGTACTTC. This codes for CATSSPRGRGGSYEQYF.

The rearrangement joins TRBV7-8 to TRBJ1-2, with TRBD1 as a possible D gene (6 bases). The CDR3 runs to 15 residues. Per germline, CDR1 SGHVS and CDR2 FQNEAQ. Trimming took 6 bases from V and 3 from J, leaving 17 bases between them. The DNA for the CDR3 is TGTGCCAGCAGTTCGAGAACAGGGTACGACTATGGCTACACCTTC. Amino acid sequence: CASSSRTGYDYGYTF.